The 3 T cell receptor beta chains listed next were all sequenced from one sample in a study of blood T cells in healthy people across ages. Alongside a J-beta primer mix, a sample-barcoded 5' primer served in a second PCR lasting roughly 6 to 11 cycles. TCRdb recomputed calls from the 5' RACE reads with MiXCR, one row per CDR3 protein. The table shows fewer than 2,000,000 distinct CDR3 sequences, with about 32% occurring only once. The sequencing sample was made of blood. These receptors all come from a woman in her 30s in good health.

Concerning this clonotype: A junction boundary mismatches the germline segment, possibly from a read error. This rearrangement joins TRBV10-3 to TRBJ2-3; D might be TRBD1 or TRBD2, each matching 5 bases. CDR1 is ENHRY, CDR2 SYGVKD, per germline. The CDR3 has 14 residues. DNA of the CDR3: TGTGCCGTCAGGGCGGACTCCAGCACAGATACGCAGTATTTT. It translates to CAVRADSSTDTQYF.

This clonotype was seen a handful of times. This chain connects TRBV3-1 to TRBJ2-5, with D possibly TRBD2 on 5 matching bases. Trimming cost V 2 bases and J 1 base, with 8 bases left between them. This CDR3 is 14 amino acids long. Germline V lookup: CDR1 LGHDT, CDR2 YNNKEL (reference sequence). Here the CDR3 reads CASSQLDSQETQYF. Here the CDR3 DNA reads TGTGCCAGCAGCCAACTGGACTCCCAAGAGACCCAGTACTTC.

In its sample, this clonotype was seen a few times. The CDR3 region has the DNA TGTGCCAGCAGGCCAGCCCCGTTATTCAGCAATGAGCAGTTCTTC. Amino acids: CASRPAPLFSNEQFF. The genes are TRBV7-9 and TRBJ2-1; D not certain. Trimming removed 6 bases at V and 6 bases at J, with 18 bases between. In germline, CDR1 is SEHNR, CDR2 FQNEAQ (reference sequence). The CDR3 has 15 amino acids.